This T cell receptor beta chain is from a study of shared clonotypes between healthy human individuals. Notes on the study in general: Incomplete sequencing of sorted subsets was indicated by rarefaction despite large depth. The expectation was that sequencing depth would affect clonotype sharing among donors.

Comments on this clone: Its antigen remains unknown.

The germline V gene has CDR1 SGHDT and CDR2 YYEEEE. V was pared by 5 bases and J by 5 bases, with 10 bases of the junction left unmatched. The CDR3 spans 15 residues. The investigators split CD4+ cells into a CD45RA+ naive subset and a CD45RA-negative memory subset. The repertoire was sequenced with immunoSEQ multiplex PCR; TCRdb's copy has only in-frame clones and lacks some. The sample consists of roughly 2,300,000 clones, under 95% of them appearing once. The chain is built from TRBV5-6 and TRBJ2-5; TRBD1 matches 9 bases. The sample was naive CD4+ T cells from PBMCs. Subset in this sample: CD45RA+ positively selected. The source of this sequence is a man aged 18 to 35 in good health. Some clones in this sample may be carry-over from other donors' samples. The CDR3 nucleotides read TGTGCCAGCAGTTTTCCGGGACAGGGAGGCGAGACCCAGTACTTC. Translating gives CASSFPGQGGETQYF.